The 16 T cell receptor beta chains given below trace back to one sample, sequenced in a study of control samples from healthy donors and cancer patients. Assay: immunoSEQ multiplex PCR; the TCRdb copy retains only in-frame clones and omits some. The sample has roughly 100,000 clones; around 87% are singletons. Sequences were obtained from blood. The receptors here all came from a woman aged 45-59 years in good health.

The V and J genes are TRBV2 and TRBJ2-3; 8 nucleotides agree with TRBD1. The CDR3 is 17 amino acids. V was clipped by 6 bases and J by 6 bases; unmatched bases: 17. Germline CDR1 SNHLY, CDR2 FYNNEI. The CDR3 here is CASRGQGEGIFWDTQYF. As DNA, the CDR3 is TGTGCCAGCAGAGGACAGGGTGAGGGCATATTCTGGGATACGCAGTATTTT. The full variable domain, rest sourced from reference TRBV2 and TRBJ2-3, is EPEVTQTPSHQVTQMGQEVILRCVPISNHLYFYWYRQILGQKVEFLVSFYNNEISEKSEIFDDQFSVERPDGSNFTLKIRSTKLEDSAMYFCASRGQGEGIFWDTQYFGPGTRLTVL.

V usage is TRBV2 and J usage is TRBJ2-3; D not certain. Germline CDR1 is SNHLY and CDR2 is FYNNEI. V gave up 6 bases and J gave up 7 bases, with 14 bases separating them. The CDR3 runs to 13 residues. The CDR3 reads CASSWQVTNTQYF. The CDR3 region has the DNA TGTGCCAGCAGCTGGCAGGTTACAAATACGCAGTATTTT.

This chain connects TRBV14 to TRBJ2-3, with D maybe TRBD1 (5 bases). CDR1 is SGHDN and CDR2 is FVKESK in the germline V gene. V lost 3 bases, J lost 8 bases, and 12 bases lay in between. The CDR3 consists of 13 residues. The CDR3 loop reads CASSQGPYATQYF. CDR3 DNA: TGTGCCAGCAGCCAGGGGCCTTATGCTACGCAGTATTTT. Full variable domain (outside the CDR3, taken from reference TRBV14 and TRBJ2-3): EAGVTQFPSHSVIEKGQTVTLRCDPISGHDNLYWYRRVMGKEIKFLLHFVKESKQDESGMPNNRFLAERTGGTYSTLKVQPAELEDSGVYFCASSQGPYATQYFGPGTRLTVL.

The chain combines TRBV7-2 with TRBJ2-7; 13 bases agree with TRBD2. This CDR3 region has 15 residues. Trimming removed 5 bases from V and 7 bases from J; junction bases left unmatched: 8. CDR1 and CDR2 from the germline V gene are SGHTA and FQGNSA. The CDR3 here is CASSLTSGRAGEQYF. The CDR3 bases are TGTGCCAGCAGCCTAACTAGCGGGAGGGCGGGAGAGCAGTACTTC.

The rearrangement uses TRBV4-1 and TRBJ1-6; a weak D match, TRBD1 (5 bases). The CDR3 spans 14 residues. The germline CDR1 and CDR2 sequences are MGHRA and YSYEKL. V lost 3 bases and J 8 bases, leaving 11 bases between the germline ends. CDR3 region: CASSHAAGDSPLHF. CDR3 nucleotides: TGCGCCAGCAGCCACGCTGCGGGGGATTCACCCCTCCACTTT.

In DNA, the CDR3 is TGTGCCAGCAGTCCCGGAACCCAAGGGGGAGAGACCCAGTACTTC. Residues: CASSPGTQGGETQYF. This chain connects TRBV2 to TRBJ2-5; the D gene is possibly TRBD1 (6 bases). V was pared by 5 bases and J by 4 bases, with 17 bases between. Germline V gene data show CDR1 as SNHLY and CDR2 as FYNNEI. The CDR3 runs to 15 residues.

The chain uses TRBV29-1 and TRBJ2-7, with D possibly TRBD1 on 5 matching bases. Per the germline V gene, CDR1 is SQVTM and CDR2 is ANQGSEA. The CDR3 sequence is 13 residues long. Trimming pared 6 bases from V and 0 bases from J, leaving 12 bases between. The CDR3 loop is CSVIQVNSYEQYF. CDR3 coding DNA: TGCAGCGTCATACAGGTAAACTCCTACGAGCAGTACTTC.

The chain links TRBV27 to TRBJ2-3; TRBD2 matches 11 bases. There are 16 residues in the CDR3. Germline V gene data show CDR1 as MNHEY and CDR2 as SMNVEV (reference sequence). J gave up 2 bases and V 6 bases, and 7 bases lay outside the gene matches. CDR3 residues: CASSKTSGVFTDTQYF. CDR3 bases: TGTGCCAGCAGCAAGACTAGCGGGGTGTTCACAGATACGCAGTATTTT.

As DNA, the CDR3 is TGCAGCGCTCAGGGGGCTGGACGGGAAAAACTGTTTTTT. Translated, it gives CSAQGAGREKLFF. The chain couples TRBV29-1 to TRBJ1-4; TRBD1 matches 8 bases. V was pared by 7 bases and J by 8 bases, with 9 bases of the junction left unmatched. Germline loops: CDR1 SQVTM, CDR2 ANQGSEA. The CDR3 runs 13 residues.

V and J are TRBV27 and TRBJ2-5, with D possibly matching TRBD2 (6 bases). The V end was cut by 6 bases, the J end by 3 bases, with 17 bases between. This CDR3 comprises 15 residues. Germline V gives CDR1 MNHEY, CDR2 SMNVEV (reference sequence). The CDR3 region has the DNA TGTGCCAGCAGCCCCGCGGGACTGGTAAAAGAGACCCAGTACTTC. Amino acid sequence: CASSPAGLVKETQYF.

The rearrangement uses TRBV9 and TRBJ1-3, with TRBD1 matching 8 bases. The CDR3 covers 17 residues. Germline assignment: CDR1 SGDLS and CDR2 YYNGEE. V was clipped by 3 bases and J by 1 base; unmatched bases: 9. CDR3 in amino acids: CASSAEGQGLSGNTIYF. As DNA, the CDR3 is TGTGCCAGCAGCGCCGAAGGACAGGGCCTTTCTGGAAACACCATATATTTT.

The V and J genes are TRBV5-1 and TRBJ2-1, with unresolved D. The CDR3 has 13 residues. Germline V gene data show CDR1 as SGHRS and CDR2 as YFSETQ. V lost 0 bases and J lost 4, with 5 bases in between. CDR3 residues: CASSLAQYNEQFF. The CDR3 DNA is TGCGCCAGCAGCTTGGCACAGTACAATGAGCAGTTCTTC.

V gene TRBV4-1 combines with J gene TRBJ2-7, with TRBD1 identical over 8 bases. The CDR3 is 15 residues long. Trimming at V came to 0 bases and at J to 4 bases, leaving 5 bases not matched to a gene. The germline gives CDR1 MGHRA, CDR2 YSYEKL. CDR3 coding DNA: TGCGCCAGCAGCCAAGATTTGGGGACAGGTTACGAGCAGTACTTC. Translation gives CASSQDLGTGYEQYF.

This clone is a singleton in its sample. In nucleotides, the CDR3 is TGCGCCAGCAGCTTGGGTGGACGGGCGGTCCTCCACTTT. Its translation is CASSLGGRAVLHF. The V gene is TRBV5-1, the J gene TRBJ1-6; D gene uncertain. The V and J ends lost 0 bases and 15 bases respectively, with 13 bases between them. Germline CDR1 SGHRS, CDR2 YFSETQ. The CDR3 extends over 13 amino acids.

This clone was recorded only once. The chain is built from TRBV7-2 and TRBJ2-5; D perhaps matches TRBD2 (5 bases). CDR3 length: 14 residues. The germline V and J ends were trimmed by 3 bases and 5 bases, with 13 bases remaining between them. Germline-derived CDR1 and CDR2 are SGHTA and FQGNSA. The CDR3 DNA reads as TGTGCCAGCAGCTTGGACGGAGGAGGTGAGACCCAGTACTTC. Its translation is CASSLDGGGETQYF.

The chain joins TRBV7-8 to TRBJ1-4; a possible D gene is TRBD1 (6 bases). Germline V gives CDR1 SGHVS, CDR2 FQNEAQ. With 1 base removed from V and 4 bases from J, the gap between germline ends came to 25 bases. CDR3 length: 20 residues. CDR3 nucleotide sequence: TGTGCCAGCAGCTTAGAACCTCCCAGGGGTGGGCAGTGGGTTAATGAAAAACTGTTTTTT. As protein: CASSLEPPRGGQWVNEKLFF.